This is a list of T cell receptor beta chains from one sample in a study of CD8 T cells in Susac syndrome. Each CDR3 protein is one row after TCRdb ran MiXCR on the immunoSEQ multiplex PCR reads. The sample lists more than 250,000 distinct CDR3 sequences, roughly nine tenths occurring once. What was sequenced was CD4+ T cells from PBMCs. The receptors shown here come from a human donor with multiple sclerosis. Both conserved end residues are part of each CDR3. The D gene is left open where the match is weak.

v_gene: TRBV6-5; d_gene: .; CDR3aa: CASTRPGTDAGTQYF
v_gene: TRBV20-1; d_gene: .; CDR3aa: CSARMAPNPKNIQYF
v_gene: TRBV5-6; d_gene: TRBD1; CDR3aa: CASSFGTGGTDSPLHF
v_gene: TRBV4-1; d_gene: TRBD2; CDR3aa: CASSPGTSGRGFTGELFF
v_gene: TRBV14; d_gene: .; CDR3aa: CASRDWRGNEQFF
v_gene: TRBV20-1; d_gene: .; CDR3aa: CSARAGGVGYYGYTF
v_gene: TRBV2; d_gene: .; CDR3aa: CASGNGGPSYEQYF
v_gene: TRBV25-1; d_gene: TRBD1; CDR3aa: CASSESGTGRRGNGYTF
v_gene: TRBV5-1; d_gene: .; CDR3aa: CASRPGAGTTETQYF
v_gene: TRBV7-2; d_gene: TRBD2; CDR3aa: CASSLAWLAENTGELFF
v_gene: TRBV7-2; d_gene: .; CDR3aa: CASTRRDLMDGANVLTF
v_gene: TRBV6-5; d_gene: .; CDR3aa: CASSYAPSAGYRNTIYF
v_gene: TRBV7-2; d_gene: .; CDR3aa: CASSLGAANVLTF
v_gene: TRBV27; d_gene: TRBD1; CDR3aa: CASRDRGRGGGYTF
v_gene: TRBV5-6; d_gene: .; CDR3aa: CASSLGQPNYGYTF
v_gene: TRBV18; d_gene: .; CDR3aa: CASSLGSNTFF
v_gene: TRBV18; d_gene: .; CDR3aa: CASSEGGTNEKLFF
v_gene: TRBV3-1; d_gene: .; CDR3aa: CASSQVGGTGYNEQFF
v_gene: TRBV7-3; d_gene: TRBD1; CDR3aa: CASSPKTGSKDTQYF
v_gene: TRBV19; d_gene: TRBD1; CDR3aa: CASSGTPGQEGNTEAFF
v_gene: TRBV20-1; d_gene: .; CDR3aa: CSVGRLGSGELFF
v_gene: TRBV19; d_gene: TRBD1; CDR3aa: CASSLELVRDRGTDTQYF